The 26 T cell receptor beta chains listed next were all sequenced from one sample in a study of T cells in Graves' hyperthyroidism and ophthalmopathy (dated by TCRdb to the late 2010s). The library was produced with multiplex PCR. TCRdb records Illumina HiSeq 2000 as the sequencer. The TCR beta CDR3 regions were amplified from RNA transcripts. The first round of RT-PCR for the TCR CDR3 was performed with the HTBI primer set and the Qiagen OneStep RT-PCR kit. The public reads were reprocessed in TCRdb via fastp at Q25 and MiXCR, keeping in-frame beta chains. CDR3 protein duplicates are merged, each entry listing the most common genes and DNA. Recorded for this sample are about 740,000 distinct CDR3 sequences; 12% to 15% of them occurred a single time. In total, the top ten clones hold roughly a tenth of the sample. Sequences were obtained from blood. These receptors were obtained from a woman under 30 with Graves' hyperthyroidism.

This clonotype was observed many times. The chain uses TRBV6-1 and TRBJ2-7; D may be TRBD1 (5 bases). CDR1 is MNHNS and CDR2 is SASEGT in the germline V gene. The CDR3 has 13 residues. V was clipped by 5 bases and J by 3 bases, with 11 bases between them. The CDR3 nucleotides read TGTGCCAGCAGTAGGGGCACCCACTACGAGCAGTACTTC. Amino acid sequence: CASSRGTHYEQYF.

This clonotype was seen only a few times. The V call is TRBV6-1, the J call TRBJ1-1; TRBD1 is a possible D gene (6 bases). Germline V CDR1 and CDR2: MNHNS, SASEGT. The CDR3 totals 14 residues. Trimming removed 5 bases at V and 7 bases at J, with 17 bases between. CDR3 nucleotide sequence: TGTGCCAGCAGTTTCAATGAAGGGGGGAGTGAAGCTTTCTTT. This encodes CASSFNEGGSEAFF.

The rearrangement links TRBV2 to TRBJ2-3; either TRBD1 or TRBD2 may fit D (6 bases each). The V gene's germline CDR1 is SNHLY and CDR2 FYNNEI. CDR3 length equals 17 residues. V shed 4 bases and J shed 1 base, with 18 bases lying between them. The CDR3 loop reads CASSGRGPGVGTDTQYF. The CDR3 DNA reads as TGTGCCAGCAGTGGCAGGGGACCGGGAGTGGGCACAGATACGCAGTATTTT.

The chain employs TRBV4-3 and TRBJ1-2; 10 bases align to TRBD1. Germline V gene lookup returns CDR1 LGHNA and CDR2 YSLEER. Trimming cost V 1 base and J 8 bases; bases outside gene matches: 10. The CDR3 has 16 residues. The CDR3 coding sequence is TGCGCCAGCAGCCAAGGCTGGCGACAGGGGGCAGGGGGCTACACCTTC. Its translation: CASSQGWRQGAGGYTF.

The chain has TRBV28 and TRBJ2-2; D gene unclear. The CDR3 covers 14 residues. Germline V CDR1 and CDR2: MDHEN, SYDVKM. Trimming cost V 3 bases and J 2 bases, with 7 bases left between them. For the CDR3, the DNA is TGTGCCAGCAGTTTTTCACGAAACACCGGGGAGCTGTTTTTT. Its protein product is CASSFSRNTGELFF.

J is TRBJ2-1 and V is TRBV12-3 or TRBV12-4, with TRBD1 identical over 8 bases. CDR3 size: 12 residues. V shed 6 bases, J shed 14 bases, and the junction held 9 bases outside the gene matches. The CDR3 sequence is CASSPTGVEEFF. Written as DNA, the CDR3 is TGTGCCAGCAGCCCGACAGGGGTCGAGGAGTTCTTC.

This clonotype was observed many times. J is TRBJ1-1 and V is TRBV4-1; D is uncertain. The CDR3 is 15 amino acids. Between the trimmed V and J ends, which lost 4 bases and 0 bases, there was a span of 12 bases. Germline V gene lookup returns CDR1 MGHRA and CDR2 YSYEKL. The CDR3 DNA reads TGCGCCAGCAGCCCCCGGGCAGGAATGAACACTGAAGCTTTCTTT. Encoded protein: CASSPRAGMNTEAFF.

The sample holds a few counts of this clonotype. The J gene is TRBJ2-5, the V gene TRBV20-1, with 9 bases aligning to TRBD1. V gave up 0 bases and J gave up 5 bases; unmatched junction bases: 13. The germline gives CDR1 DFQATT, CDR2 SNEGSKA (reference sequence). The CDR3 covers 17 residues. The CDR3 here is CSARDHIPGTGTETQYF. The CDR3 coding sequence is TGCAGTGCTAGAGATCACATTCCCGGGACAGGGACCGAGACCCAGTACTTC.

In its sample, this clonotype was seen many times. The V and J genes are TRBV30 and TRBJ1-3, with a tentative D call TRBD1 (5 bases). The CDR3 is made up of 12 amino acids. V was clipped by 3 bases and J by 10 bases, with 13 bases between them. Per germline, CDR1 GTSNPN and CDR2 SVGIG (reference sequence). This CDR3 is CAWSPQGETIYF. The CDR3 DNA sequence: TGTGCCTGGAGCCCCCAGGGAGAGACCATATATTTT.

The sample holds many counts of this clonotype. The chain has TRBV20-1 and TRBJ1-2; no firm D call. Germline V CDR1 and CDR2: DFQATT, SNEGSKA (reference sequence). The CDR3 has 16 residues. Trimming cost V 6 bases and J 3 bases, with 23 bases left between them. The DNA of the CDR3 is TGCAGTGCCGTCCCGTCCGTTCGGATTTTTGACTATGGCTACACCTTC. It translates to CSAVPSVRIFDYGYTF.

This clonotype showed up just a few times. V gene TRBV7-8 combines with J gene TRBJ1-4; 7 bases are shared with TRBD1. J gave up 8 bases and V 4 bases, and 10 bases lay outside the gene matches. Germline V gene sequence: CDR1 SGHVS, CDR2 FQNEAQ. CDR3 length: 15 amino acids. CDR3 DNA sequence: TGTGCCAGCAGCTCCGTCGACAGGGTTTGGGAAAAACTGTTTTTT. Its translation is CASSSVDRVWEKLFF.

This clonotype was recorded at least ten times. The gene calls are TRBV5-6 and TRBJ2-3; 15 nucleotides line up with TRBD2. This CDR3 has 18 amino acids. The V segment lost 0 bases and the J segment 3 bases; nucleotides outside the gene matches: 5. Germline assignment: CDR1 SGHDT and CDR2 YYEEEE. The CDR3 sequence is CASSLGTSGRGVTDTQYF. The CDR3 region has the DNA TGTGCCAGCAGCTTGGGGACTAGCGGGAGGGGAGTTACAGATACGCAGTATTTT.

There are a few counts of this clonotype. The chain joins TRBV4-2 to TRBJ2-3; D is unclear. The V and J ends lost 0 bases and 1 base respectively, with 17 bases between them. Germline CDR1 reads LGHNA; CDR2 reads YNFKEQ. The CDR3 sequence is 18 residues long. The CDR3 nucleotides read TGTGCCAGCAGCCAAGAGGGGTGGACGCAGTGGGGCACAGATACGCAGTATTTT. Translating gives CASSQEGWTQWGTDTQYF.

This clonotype showed up many times. The genes are TRBV2 and TRBJ2-2; the match to TRBD1 covers 7 bases. Germline V gene lookup returns CDR1 SNHLY and CDR2 FYNNEI. The CDR3 length is 16 residues. V gave up 4 bases and J gave up 3 bases; unmatched junction bases: 8. In nucleotides, the CDR3 is TGTGCCAGCAGTGTCGCCAGGGGGTTGGACACCGGGGAGCTGTTTTTT. It yields the protein CASSVARGLDTGELFF.

This clonotype was seen more than once but under ten times. The V gene is TRBV24-1, the J gene TRBJ2-3, with 9 bases aligning to TRBD2. Trimming cost V 0 bases and J 9 bases; bases outside gene matches: 18. The germline gives CDR1 KGHDR, CDR2 SFDVKD. The CDR3 runs 19 residues. The CDR3 nucleotides are TGTGCCACCAGTGATTTGCGTCTAGCGGGAATCGGAAATGTAGGCACGCAGTATTTT. Its protein product is CATSDLRLAGIGNVGTQYF.

In this sample, this clonotype turned up many times. The V and J genes are TRBV18 and TRBJ2-5; possible D gene TRBD1, 5 bases. Trimming left V 0 bases short and J 2 bases short, with 7 bases between. The CDR3 covers 14 residues. Germline values: CDR1 KGHSH, CDR2 LQKENI. The CDR3: CASSPPTVQETQYF. The CDR3 nucleotides read TGTGCCAGCTCACCACCGACAGTTCAAGAGACCCAGTACTTC.

At least ten counts were recorded for this clonotype. The chain combines TRBV7-8 with TRBJ2-1; TRBD1 might be the D (6 bases). The germline V gene encodes CDR1 SGHVS and CDR2 FQNEAQ. The V gene lost 3 bases and the J gene lost 7 bases, with 10 bases spanning the gap. There are 13 residues in the CDR3. Here the CDR3 reads CASSFGQGNEQFF. The CDR3 bases are TGTGCCAGCAGCTTTGGTCAGGGGAATGAGCAGTTCTTC.

This rearrangement joins TRBV7-9 to TRBJ2-1; 7 positions match TRBD2. V lost 5 bases and J lost 8; bases outside the gene matches: 9. The V gene's germline CDR1 is SEHNR and CDR2 FQNEAQ (reference sequence). The CDR3 has 14 amino acids. CDR3 coding DNA: TGTGCCAGCAGCGGGTCCAACGGGGGGTATGAGCAGTTCTTC. Protein: CASSGSNGGYEQFF.

This clonotype was seen more than once but under ten times. A much bigger clone sits one base away, suggesting this may be a read error. The genes are TRBV2 and TRBJ2-1; tentatively, D is TRBD1 (6 bases). This CDR3 is built from 14 residues. The germline gives CDR1 SNHLY, CDR2 FYNNEI. Written as DNA, the CDR3 is TGTGCCAGCAAGGGGACACTCTCCTACAATGAGCAGTCCTTC. This translates into CASKGTLSYNEQSF.

This clonotype has a handful of counts. The chain links TRBV3-1 to TRBJ2-7; 8 nucleotides agree with TRBD2. The CDR3 extends over 14 amino acids. The V gene's germline CDR1 is LGHDT and CDR2 YNNKEL (reference sequence). Germline trimming cut 0 bases from V and 5 bases from J; bases unmatched to any gene: 3. The CDR3 bases are TGTGCCAGCAGCCAAGACGCGGGAGGAGACGAGCAGTACTTC. It specifies CASSQDAGGDEQYF.

The chain employs TRBV10-3 and TRBJ2-7; D call uncertain. The CDR3 totals 14 residues. Germline CDR1 reads ENHRY; CDR2 reads SYGVKD. V lost 4 bases and J lost 2, with 12 bases in between. CDR3 nucleotide sequence: TGTGCCATCAGTGGGAAGAATGCCCCCTACGAGCAGTACTTC. Translation: CAISGKNAPYEQYF.

This chain connects TRBV9 to TRBJ1-3, with D hard to call. Looked up from germline, CDR1 is SGDLS and CDR2 is YYNGEE. The V gene lost 0 bases and the J gene lost 0 bases, with 19 bases spanning the gap. The CDR3 covers 19 residues. For the CDR3, the DNA is TGTGCCAGCAGCGTAGGTGTGGGAATCGGAGGGCACTCTGGAAACACCATATATTTT. This translates into CASSVGVGIGGHSGNTIYF.

The CDR3: CSASRFSGTRPYNEQFF. CDR3 bases: TGCAGTGCCTCACGATTTTCCGGGACTCGCCCTTACAATGAGCAGTTCTTC. This chain links TRBV20-1 with TRBJ2-1, with D tentatively TRBD2 (6 bases). Per germline, CDR1 DFQATT and CDR2 SNEGSKA (reference sequence). There are 17 residues in the CDR3. Trimming cost V 6 bases and J 4 bases, with 25 bases left between them.

This clonotype was picked up many times. J is TRBJ2-2 and V is TRBV28; TRBD2 matches 9 bases. Germline V lookup: CDR1 MDHEN, CDR2 SYDVKM. After removal of 2 bases from V and 6 bases from J, the junction contained 7 bases not matched to a gene. The CDR3 spans 16 residues. CDR3 residues: CASSLIVAGASGELFF. The CDR3 nucleotides read TGTGCCAGCAGTTTAATCGTAGCGGGAGCTTCCGGGGAGCTGTTTTTT.

Ten or more counts support this clonotype. The genes are TRBV28 and TRBJ1-2; possible D gene TRBD1, 5 bases. V lost 4 bases and J 8 bases, leaving 17 bases between the germline ends. Germline V gene sequence: CDR1 MDHEN, CDR2 SYDVKM. There are 14 residues in the CDR3. The CDR3 loop reads CASSSGTAITGYTF. DNA of the CDR3: TGTGCCAGCAGTTCGGGGACGGCGATTACAGGCTACACCTTC.

This clonotype was detected a few times. V gene TRBV15 combines with J gene TRBJ2-2, with D uncertain. Trimming removed 1 base from V and 6 bases from J, with 6 bases in between. The CDR3 runs to 13 residues. Germline V gives CDR1 LNHNV, CDR2 YYDKDF (reference sequence). DNA of the CDR3: TGTGCCACCAGCAGAGTTTCTCCCGGGGAGCTGTTTTTT. Translated: CATSRVSPGELFF.